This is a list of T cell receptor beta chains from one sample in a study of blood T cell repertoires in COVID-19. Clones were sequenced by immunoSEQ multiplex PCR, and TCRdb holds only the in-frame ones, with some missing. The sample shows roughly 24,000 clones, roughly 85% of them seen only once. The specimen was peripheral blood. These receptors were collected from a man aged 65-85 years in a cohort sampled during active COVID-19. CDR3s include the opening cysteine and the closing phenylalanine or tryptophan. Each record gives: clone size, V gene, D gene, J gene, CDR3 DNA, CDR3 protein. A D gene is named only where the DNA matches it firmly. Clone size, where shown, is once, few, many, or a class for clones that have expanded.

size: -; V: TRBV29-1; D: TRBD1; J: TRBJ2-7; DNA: TGCAGCGTAAAGGGACAGGCCTACGAGCAGTACTTC; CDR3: CSVKGQAYEQYF
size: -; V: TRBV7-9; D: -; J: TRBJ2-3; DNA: TGTGCCAGCAGCCCGGGTTTCGCGGAGCAGTATTTT; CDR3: CASSPGFAEQYF
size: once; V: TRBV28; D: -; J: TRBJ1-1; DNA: TGTGCCAGCAGCCGGAGGGGGGGAGGGACTGAAGCTTTCTTT; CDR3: CASSRRGGGTEAFF
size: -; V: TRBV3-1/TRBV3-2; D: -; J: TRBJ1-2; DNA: TGTGCCAGCAGCCAGGGCAGGGCGCGCTATGGCTACACCTTC; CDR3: CASSQGRARYGYTF
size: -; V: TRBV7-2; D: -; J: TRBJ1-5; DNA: TGTGCCAGCAGCTTAGTCGGGGGTTATCAAGGCAATCAGCCCCAGCATTTT; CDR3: CASSLVGGYQGNQPQHF
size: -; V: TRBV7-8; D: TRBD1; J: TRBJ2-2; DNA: TGTGCCAGCAGACCCGGGACAGCGAACACCGGGGAGCTGTTTTTT; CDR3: CASRPGTANTGELFF
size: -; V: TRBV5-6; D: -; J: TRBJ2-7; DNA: TGTGCCAGCAGCTTGCGACAGTCCGCCGCCAAGCAGTACTTC; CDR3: CASSLRQSAAKQYF
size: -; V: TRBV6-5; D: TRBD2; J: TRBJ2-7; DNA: TGTGCCAGCAAGACCTTTTCTAGCGGCGGATACGAGCAGTACTTC; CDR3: CASKTFSSGGYEQYF
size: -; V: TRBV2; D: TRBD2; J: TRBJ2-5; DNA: TGTGCCAGCAGCGGTGGACTAGCGGGAGTGGAGACCCAGTACTTC; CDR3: CASSGGLAGVETQYF
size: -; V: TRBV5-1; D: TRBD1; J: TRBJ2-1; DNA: TGCGCCAGCAGCTTAATCGCGGGACAGGGGGGGAATGAGCAGTTCTTC; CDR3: CASSLIAGQGGNEQFF
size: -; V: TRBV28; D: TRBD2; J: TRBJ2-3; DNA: TGTGCCAGCAGTTTAAGGGGACTAGCTTCAGATACGCAGTATTTT; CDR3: CASSLRGLASDTQYF
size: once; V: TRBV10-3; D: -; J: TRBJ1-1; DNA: TGTGCCATCAGCCTGACAGACAGAGGCACTGAAGCTTTCTTT; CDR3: CAISLTDRGTEAFF
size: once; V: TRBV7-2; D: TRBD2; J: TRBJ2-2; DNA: TGTGCCAGCAGCTTGGTACTAGCGGGGCCGGCCGGGGAGCTGTTTTTT; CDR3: CASSLVLAGPAGELFF
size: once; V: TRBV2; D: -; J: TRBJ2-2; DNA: TGTGCCAGCAGTGCCGGGTCGAACACCGGGGAGCTGTTTTTT; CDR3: CASSAGSNTGELFF